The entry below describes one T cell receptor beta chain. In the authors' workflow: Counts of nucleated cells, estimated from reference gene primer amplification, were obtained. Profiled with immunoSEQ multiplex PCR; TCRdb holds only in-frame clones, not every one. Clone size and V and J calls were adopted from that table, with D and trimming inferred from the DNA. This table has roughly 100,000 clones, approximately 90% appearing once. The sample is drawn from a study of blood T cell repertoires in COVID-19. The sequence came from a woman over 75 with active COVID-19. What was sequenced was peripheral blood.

CDR3 coding DNA: TGTGCCAGTAGTATTTATCGAGGGCCCAATCAGCCCCAGCATTTT. Encoded protein: CASSIYRGPNQPQHF. The J gene is TRBJ1-5, the V gene TRBV19; D is undetermined. The germline V and J ends were trimmed by 3 bases and 3 bases, with 12 bases remaining between them. CDR1 LNHDA and CDR2 SQIVND come from the germline V gene (reference sequence). This CDR3 spans 15 amino acids.